This T cell receptor beta chain originates from a study of beta chain features in type 1 diabetes. Expressed TCRB transcripts were sequenced because the entire RNA isolate underwent reverse transcription. Naive, central memory and regulatory T cell samples came to a mean of roughly 3.6 million reads. Measured with immunoSEQ multiplex PCR; TCRdb has only the in-frame clones, and not every one. The data show approximately 250,000 clones, around 14% seen once. This clone was recorded a few times. Material for sequencing was naive CD4+ T cells from blood. This TCR was sampled from a woman aged 40 to 55 in good health.

This CDR3 reads CASSHGLTGNTIWGEQFF. The DNA for the CDR3 is TGTGCCAGCAGCCACGGACTCACAGGGAACACGATTTGGGGTGAGCAGTTCTTC. The chain uses TRBV4-2 and TRBJ2-1; maybe TRBD1 (6 bases). This CDR3 is built from 18 residues. CDR1 and CDR2 from the germline V gene are LGHNA and YNFKEQ. V was trimmed by 3 bases and J by 9 bases, leaving 27 bases between them.